This T cell receptor beta chain was sequenced for a study of blood T cell repertoires in COVID-19 (dated by TCRdb to the early 2020s). Concerning the study at large: Samples covering the acute and convalescent phases of COVID-19 were provided by collaborators in the United States, Italy and Spain. HLA class I and class II types, where available, came from metadata supplied by the sample provider rather than from assay-based typing. Samples were obtained from the ongoing ImmuneRACE study (first 160 participants) and from 1,000 to 1,500 subjects provided by 6 global collaborators. The prospective study material was composed of cDNA or gDNA derived from T cells, B-cell-depleted T cells, or PBMCs. The repertoires were released in a freely available public database meant as a resource for research on the immune response to SARS-CoV-2. Nearly every sample came with metadata listing a de-identified subject ID, COVID-19 status, age in years and sex. Deeply sampled blood TCRbeta repertoires from subjects exposed to, actively infected with, or recovered from COVID-19 were included in the dataset. Results and caveats for the whole study, not just this receptor: The amount of clinical and demographic metadata varied by source and participant and was provided uncurated.

Worth noting for this clone: The clone's antigen remains unknown. Nothing much larger sits one base from this clone, and base qualities are not available.

TCRbeta CDR3 regions were amplified from genomic DNA by means of the immunoSEQ Assay, a bias-controlled multiplex PCR. The published analysis was carried out like this. The number of nucleated cells in each sample was estimated by amplification of reference gene primers within the assay. To quantify the absolute abundance of each unique TCRbeta CDR3 rearrangement, sequence reads were collapsed and filtered. For each sample, productive Simpson clonality was calculated by taking the square root of Simpson's diversity index across productive rearrangements. Sourced from immuneACCESS, this table was stored by TCRdb with only in-frame sequences that have V and J called. A share of the clones is absent; for the studies checked, an unresolved V gene accounts for under half, and the remainder has no known explanation. V and J calls and clone size are copied from that table; D and trimming were computed from the DNA. Recorded for this sample are 390,000 or so clones; roughly four fifths of them occurred a single time. The ten largest clones add up to around 5.1% of the sample.

V gives up 3 bases and J gives up 0 bases, and the segment between their germline ends measures 12 bases. Taken from the germline V gene, the CDR1 and CDR2 loops are SGHNT and YENEEA. Measured from the cysteine to the phenylalanine, the CDR3 is 16 residues long. Solely the CDR3 DNA is kept, with 48 bases framed from the first base. Enrolling through a virtual design, the prospective study's participants ranged in age from roughly 18 to 95 years and lived across 20 to 30 United States geographic areas. In the prospective study, participants were assigned to cohorts based on the clinical history participants reported in a screening survey and a study questionnaire. Recovered participants in ImmuneRACE Cohort 3 were defined by two consecutive negative NP/OP PCR tests, clearance by a healthcare professional, or resolution of symptoms. In the prospective study, mobile phlebotomists collected whole blood, serum and a nasopharyngeal or oropharyngeal swab from each participant. Additional blood draws and questionnaires over an approximately two-month period could optionally be provided by prospective study participants. Before DNA extraction, prospective study blood samples were shipped either frozen or at room temperature.

The source is a woman between 50 and 59 years old who had recovered from COVID-19. The rearrangement joined TRBV11-3 to TRBJ2-1; a weak D assignment points to TRBD1 (7 bases agree). The sample taken for sequencing was PBMCs or T cells enriched from blood (not recorded which). Here is the DNA: TGTGCCAGCAGCTTCAGGGGGGCGAGCTCCTACAATGAGCAGTTCTTC. Its protein reads: CASSFRGASSYNEQFF.